The 20 T cell receptor beta chains presented below share a single source sample, sequenced in a study of T cell repertoires in cytomegalovirus infection. In TCRdb, the reads were re-called with MiXCR into one record per CDR3 protein. The sample lists fewer than 300,000 distinct CDR3 sequences; roughly 25% were seen once. The sample taken for sequencing was PBMCs. The receptors come from a human donor in good health (CMV status not recorded). Some clones in this sample may be carry-over from other donors' samples.

This clonotype was detected only a few times. The chain links TRBV28 to TRBJ1-5; D ambiguous. The CDR3 covers 15 residues. V was cut by 8 bases and J by 5 bases, with 19 bases left in between. Germline assignment: CDR1 MDHEN and CDR2 SYDVKM. The CDR3 loop reads CASLVSGRADQPQHF. DNA for the CDR3: TGTGCCAGCCTAGTTTCTGGGAGGGCGGATCAGCCCCAGCATTTT.

The rearrangement uses TRBV30 and TRBJ1-3; D remains unclear. This CDR3 contains 13 residues. With 0 bases removed from V and 2 bases from J, the gap between germline ends came to 5 bases. The germline CDR1 and CDR2 sequences are GTSNPN and SVGIG (reference sequence). The CDR3 loop reads CAWSVSAGNTIYF. The CDR3 bases are TGTGCCTGGAGTGTGTCAGCTGGAAACACCATATATTTT.

This clonotype was observed a few times. This chain joins TRBV6-1 and TRBJ2-3, with 11 bases that match TRBD2. Germline CDR1 reads MNHNS; CDR2 reads SASEGT. The CDR3 has 18 residues. The junction had 10 bases not matched to a gene; V was cut back by 5 bases and J by 0 bases. CDR3: CASSSTGTSGLSTDTQYF. As DNA, the CDR3 is TGTGCCAGCAGTTCAACCGGGACTAGCGGTCTTAGCACAGATACGCAGTATTTT.

This clonotype turned up a few times. The V call is TRBV20-1, the J call TRBJ1-5, with TRBD1 matching over 7 bases. The ends lost 0 bases at V and 4 bases at J; junction bases unmatched: 12. Germline loops: CDR1 DFQATT, CDR2 SNEGSKA (reference sequence). The CDR3 has 17 residues. The CDR3 sequence: CSARDVTGQVPNQPQHF. The CDR3 DNA is TGCAGTGCTAGAGATGTCACTGGACAGGTGCCTAATCAGCCCCAGCATTTT.

V usage is TRBV7-8 and J usage is TRBJ2-1; the D gene could be TRBD1 or TRBD2 (6 bases each). Trimming pared 5 bases from V and 3 bases from J, leaving 14 bases between. From germline, CDR1 is SGHVS and CDR2 FQNEAQ. This CDR3 is built from 15 residues. CDR3 DNA sequence: TGTGCCAGCAGCCGCGACGGGGGCAGCTACAATGAGCAGTTCTTC. The encoded protein is CASSRDGGSYNEQFF.

The V gene is TRBV20-1, the J gene TRBJ1-3; TRBD1 matches 7 bases. V lost 5 bases to trimming and J lost 8 bases; unmatched junction nucleotides: 9. This CDR3 contains 13 residues. Germline values: CDR1 DFQATT, CDR2 SNEGSKA (reference sequence). CDR3 in amino acids: CSAYKGGEDTIYF. As DNA, the CDR3 is TGCAGTGCTTACAAAGGGGGCGAGGACACCATATATTTT.

This clonotype was seen once. This chain connects TRBV27 to TRBJ1-1; no definite D call. The germline gives CDR1 MNHEY, CDR2 SMNVEV (reference sequence). The length of the CDR3 is 17 residues. V lost 0 bases and J 0 bases, leaving 14 bases between the germline ends. Here the CDR3 DNA reads TGTGCCAGCAGTTTATCCCACAATGCGGCAATGAACACTGAAGCTTTCTTT. Amino acids: CASSLSHNAAMNTEAFF.

This clonotype occurred many times. CDR3 nucleotide sequence: TGTGCCAGCAGCTACCGCACAGATACGCAGTATTTT. Encoded protein: CASSYRTDTQYF. The chain links TRBV7-2 to TRBJ2-3; no definite D call. Germline V CDR1 and CDR2: SGHTA, FQGNSA. The CDR3 has 12 amino acids. V lost 4 bases and J 1 base, leaving 3 bases between the germline ends.

The rearrangement links TRBV5-1 to TRBJ2-5; 10 bases align to TRBD1. V dropped 5 bases and J dropped 5; count of bases not matched to a gene: 6. The germline CDR1 and CDR2 sequences are SGHRS and YFSETQ. The CDR3 spans 14 residues. CDR3 residues: CASRTTGGGETQYF. The CDR3 DNA reads TGCGCCAGCAGGACGACAGGGGGCGGGGAGACCCAGTACTTC.

This clonotype was counted between two and nine times. Here the CDR3 reads CSVAREADTQYF. CDR3 bases: TGCAGCGTTGCCAGGGAGGCGGATACGCAGTATTTT. This sequence joins TRBV29-1 and TRBJ2-3, with a weak D call TRBD2 (6 bases). CDR1 and CDR2 (germline): SQVTM, ANQGSEA. This CDR3 contains 12 residues. Trimming took 4 bases from V and 6 from J, leaving 11 bases between them.

The chain employs TRBV20-1 and TRBJ2-5; 11 bases are shared with TRBD2. The germline CDR1 and CDR2 sequences are DFQATT and SNEGSKA (reference sequence). This CDR3 has 14 amino acids. V lost 0 bases and J lost 4; bases outside the gene matches: 1. CDR3 in amino acids: CSARDGLAGETQYF. CDR3 DNA sequence: TGCAGTGCTAGAGATGGACTAGCGGGAGAGACCCAGTACTTC.

The J gene is TRBJ2-3, the V gene TRBV19, with 10 bases aligning to TRBD2. CDR3 length: 17 residues. V lost 3 bases, J lost 5 bases, and 11 bases stayed unmatched. Germline CDR1 is LNHDA and CDR2 is SQIVND (reference sequence). In DNA, the CDR3 is TGTGCCAGTAGTATCCTAGCGGGAGAGGCTCGGGGAGATACGCAGTATTTT. Encoded protein: CASSILAGEARGDTQYF.

V usage is TRBV27 and J usage is TRBJ2-5, with D perhaps TRBD1 or TRBD2 (5 bases each). The CDR3 length is 13 residues. Germline-derived CDR1 and CDR2 are MNHEY and SMNVEV (reference sequence). Trimming left V 3 bases short and J 5 bases short, with 10 bases between. The CDR3 DNA reads TGTGCCAGCAGTTTCTCTCGGGGCGAGACCCAGTACTTC. Protein sequence: CASSFSRGETQYF.

V is TRBV12-3 or TRBV12-4 and J is TRBJ1-4; a weak D match, TRBD1 (6 bases). This CDR3 region has 14 residues. V lost 3 bases to trimming and J lost 7 bases, with 12 bases between them. Here the CDR3 DNA reads TGTGCCAGCAGTTTTCGACCCAGGGGTGAAAAACTGTTTTTT. It translates to CASSFRPRGEKLFF.

V usage is TRBV5-4 and J usage is TRBJ2-5; 10 bases are shared with TRBD2. CDR1 is SGHNT, CDR2 YYREEE, per germline (reference sequence). The length of the CDR3 is 16 residues. J gave up 3 bases and V 4 bases, and 9 bases lay outside the gene matches. This chain's CDR3 is CASSRAGSGREETQYF. The CDR3 DNA reads as TGTGCCAGCAGCCGAGCAGGGAGCGGGAGGGAAGAGACCCAGTACTTC.

This clonotype has more than one count but fewer than ten. The rearrangement uses TRBV24-1 and TRBJ2-2; 8 nucleotides match TRBD2. J lost 4 bases, V lost 7 bases, and 4 bases had no gene match. CDR3 size: 14 residues. CDR1 and CDR2 (germline): KGHDR, SFDVKD. The CDR3 sequence: CATRTAGATGELFF. The CDR3 nucleotides are TGTGCCACCAGGACAGCGGGGGCCACCGGGGAGCTGTTTTTT.

The chain uses TRBV27 and TRBJ2-7; 7 bases agree with TRBD2. The length of the CDR3 is 16 residues. The junction had 14 bases not matched to a gene; V was cut back by 4 bases and J by 5 bases. Looked up from germline, CDR1 is MNHEY and CDR2 is SMNVEV (reference sequence). The CDR3 spells CASSSRTGGGYDEQYF. The CDR3 DNA sequence: TGTGCCAGCAGTTCCAGAACGGGGGGAGGGTACGACGAGCAGTACTTC.

The chain employs TRBV20-1 and TRBJ2-7, with D unresolved. Per germline, CDR1 DFQATT and CDR2 SNEGSKA (reference sequence). There are 12 residues in the CDR3. Trimming stripped 6 bases from V and 5 bases from J, with 14 bases between. The CDR3 DNA is TGCAGTGCCGCCTTAGGAGTTGACGAGCAGTACTTC. Encoded protein: CSAALGVDEQYF.

This clonotype was detected ten times or more. The chain links TRBV7-9 to TRBJ1-1; D possibly corresponds to TRBD1 (6 bases). This CDR3 is built from 14 residues. Germline CDR1 reads SEHNR; CDR2 reads FQNEAQ (reference sequence). Trimming left V 5 bases short and J 4 bases short, with 14 bases between. The CDR3 DNA follows: TGTGCCAGCAGCGGAGGAAGCAGGGGCACTGAAGCTTTCTTT. Protein: CASSGGSRGTEAFF. Full variable domain (missing parts from reference TRBV7-9 and TRBJ1-1): DTGVSQNPRHKITKRGQNVTFRCDPISEHNRLYWYRQTLGQGPEFLTYFQNEAQLEKSRLLSDRFSAERPKGSFSTLEIQRTEQGDSAMYLCASSGGSRGTEAFFGQGTRLTVV.

The chain uses TRBV2 and TRBJ2-7; D uncertain. The V gene lost 2 bases and the J gene lost 3 bases, with 8 bases spanning the gap. CDR3 size: 13 residues. The germline gives CDR1 SNHLY, CDR2 FYNNEI. CDR3 loop: CASSETGLYEQYF. The CDR3, as DNA: TGTGCCAGCAGTGAAACTGGTCTCTACGAGCAGTACTTC.